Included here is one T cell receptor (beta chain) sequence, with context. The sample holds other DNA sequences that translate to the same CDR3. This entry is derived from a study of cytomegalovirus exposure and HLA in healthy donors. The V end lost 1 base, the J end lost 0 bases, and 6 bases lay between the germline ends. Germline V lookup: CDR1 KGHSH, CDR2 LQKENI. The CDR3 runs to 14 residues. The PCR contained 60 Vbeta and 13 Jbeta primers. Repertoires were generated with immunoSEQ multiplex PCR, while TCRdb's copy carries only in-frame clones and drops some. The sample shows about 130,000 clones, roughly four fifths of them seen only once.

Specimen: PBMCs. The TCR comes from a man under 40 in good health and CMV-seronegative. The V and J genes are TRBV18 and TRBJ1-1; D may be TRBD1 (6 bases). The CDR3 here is CASSPQGVNTEAFF. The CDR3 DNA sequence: TGTGCCAGCTCACCACAGGGGGTGAACACTGAAGCTTTCTTT.